The T cell receptor (beta chain) under discussion was sequenced for a study of CD8+ T cells in alopecia areata. Study details: Treatment of the treated patients consisted of oral tofacitinib, 5 to 10 mg twice daily. Treatment ran 6 to 18 months, with 6 months of follow-up afterward. Findings and caveats of the study: Scalp lesions, especially in alopecia totalis/universalis, had higher clonality than normal scalp.

This clone has only one observation. The antigen is undetermined. RNA extraction and reverse transcription yielded cDNA as sequencing template. This table comes from immunoSEQ multiplex PCR, and its TCRdb copy is limited to in-frame clones, with some not included. The sample has a few hundred thousand clones; roughly two thirds are singletons. Germline V lookup: CDR1 SGHTA, CDR2 FQGNSA. This CDR3 contains 13 residues. V lost 8 bases and J 0 bases, leaving 5 bases between the germline ends. The sorting of PBMCs gave CD4+ and CD8+ T cells. Sequenced here: CD4+ T cells sorted from blood, sampled at week 0. This rearrangement joins TRBV7-2 to TRBJ1-6; D uncertain. This sequence was found in a human donor with alopecia areata. CDR3 protein: CASAGSYNSPLHF. CDR3 DNA: TGTGCCAGCGCGGGCTCCTATAATTCACCCCTCCACTTT. The whole variable domain, remainder taken from reference TRBV7-2 and TRBJ1-6, is GAGVSQSPSNKVTEKGKDVELRCDPISGHTALYWYRQSLGQGLEFLIYFQGNSAPDKSGLPSDRFSAERTGGSVSTLTIQRTQQEDSAVYLCASAGSYNSPLHFGNGTRLTVT.